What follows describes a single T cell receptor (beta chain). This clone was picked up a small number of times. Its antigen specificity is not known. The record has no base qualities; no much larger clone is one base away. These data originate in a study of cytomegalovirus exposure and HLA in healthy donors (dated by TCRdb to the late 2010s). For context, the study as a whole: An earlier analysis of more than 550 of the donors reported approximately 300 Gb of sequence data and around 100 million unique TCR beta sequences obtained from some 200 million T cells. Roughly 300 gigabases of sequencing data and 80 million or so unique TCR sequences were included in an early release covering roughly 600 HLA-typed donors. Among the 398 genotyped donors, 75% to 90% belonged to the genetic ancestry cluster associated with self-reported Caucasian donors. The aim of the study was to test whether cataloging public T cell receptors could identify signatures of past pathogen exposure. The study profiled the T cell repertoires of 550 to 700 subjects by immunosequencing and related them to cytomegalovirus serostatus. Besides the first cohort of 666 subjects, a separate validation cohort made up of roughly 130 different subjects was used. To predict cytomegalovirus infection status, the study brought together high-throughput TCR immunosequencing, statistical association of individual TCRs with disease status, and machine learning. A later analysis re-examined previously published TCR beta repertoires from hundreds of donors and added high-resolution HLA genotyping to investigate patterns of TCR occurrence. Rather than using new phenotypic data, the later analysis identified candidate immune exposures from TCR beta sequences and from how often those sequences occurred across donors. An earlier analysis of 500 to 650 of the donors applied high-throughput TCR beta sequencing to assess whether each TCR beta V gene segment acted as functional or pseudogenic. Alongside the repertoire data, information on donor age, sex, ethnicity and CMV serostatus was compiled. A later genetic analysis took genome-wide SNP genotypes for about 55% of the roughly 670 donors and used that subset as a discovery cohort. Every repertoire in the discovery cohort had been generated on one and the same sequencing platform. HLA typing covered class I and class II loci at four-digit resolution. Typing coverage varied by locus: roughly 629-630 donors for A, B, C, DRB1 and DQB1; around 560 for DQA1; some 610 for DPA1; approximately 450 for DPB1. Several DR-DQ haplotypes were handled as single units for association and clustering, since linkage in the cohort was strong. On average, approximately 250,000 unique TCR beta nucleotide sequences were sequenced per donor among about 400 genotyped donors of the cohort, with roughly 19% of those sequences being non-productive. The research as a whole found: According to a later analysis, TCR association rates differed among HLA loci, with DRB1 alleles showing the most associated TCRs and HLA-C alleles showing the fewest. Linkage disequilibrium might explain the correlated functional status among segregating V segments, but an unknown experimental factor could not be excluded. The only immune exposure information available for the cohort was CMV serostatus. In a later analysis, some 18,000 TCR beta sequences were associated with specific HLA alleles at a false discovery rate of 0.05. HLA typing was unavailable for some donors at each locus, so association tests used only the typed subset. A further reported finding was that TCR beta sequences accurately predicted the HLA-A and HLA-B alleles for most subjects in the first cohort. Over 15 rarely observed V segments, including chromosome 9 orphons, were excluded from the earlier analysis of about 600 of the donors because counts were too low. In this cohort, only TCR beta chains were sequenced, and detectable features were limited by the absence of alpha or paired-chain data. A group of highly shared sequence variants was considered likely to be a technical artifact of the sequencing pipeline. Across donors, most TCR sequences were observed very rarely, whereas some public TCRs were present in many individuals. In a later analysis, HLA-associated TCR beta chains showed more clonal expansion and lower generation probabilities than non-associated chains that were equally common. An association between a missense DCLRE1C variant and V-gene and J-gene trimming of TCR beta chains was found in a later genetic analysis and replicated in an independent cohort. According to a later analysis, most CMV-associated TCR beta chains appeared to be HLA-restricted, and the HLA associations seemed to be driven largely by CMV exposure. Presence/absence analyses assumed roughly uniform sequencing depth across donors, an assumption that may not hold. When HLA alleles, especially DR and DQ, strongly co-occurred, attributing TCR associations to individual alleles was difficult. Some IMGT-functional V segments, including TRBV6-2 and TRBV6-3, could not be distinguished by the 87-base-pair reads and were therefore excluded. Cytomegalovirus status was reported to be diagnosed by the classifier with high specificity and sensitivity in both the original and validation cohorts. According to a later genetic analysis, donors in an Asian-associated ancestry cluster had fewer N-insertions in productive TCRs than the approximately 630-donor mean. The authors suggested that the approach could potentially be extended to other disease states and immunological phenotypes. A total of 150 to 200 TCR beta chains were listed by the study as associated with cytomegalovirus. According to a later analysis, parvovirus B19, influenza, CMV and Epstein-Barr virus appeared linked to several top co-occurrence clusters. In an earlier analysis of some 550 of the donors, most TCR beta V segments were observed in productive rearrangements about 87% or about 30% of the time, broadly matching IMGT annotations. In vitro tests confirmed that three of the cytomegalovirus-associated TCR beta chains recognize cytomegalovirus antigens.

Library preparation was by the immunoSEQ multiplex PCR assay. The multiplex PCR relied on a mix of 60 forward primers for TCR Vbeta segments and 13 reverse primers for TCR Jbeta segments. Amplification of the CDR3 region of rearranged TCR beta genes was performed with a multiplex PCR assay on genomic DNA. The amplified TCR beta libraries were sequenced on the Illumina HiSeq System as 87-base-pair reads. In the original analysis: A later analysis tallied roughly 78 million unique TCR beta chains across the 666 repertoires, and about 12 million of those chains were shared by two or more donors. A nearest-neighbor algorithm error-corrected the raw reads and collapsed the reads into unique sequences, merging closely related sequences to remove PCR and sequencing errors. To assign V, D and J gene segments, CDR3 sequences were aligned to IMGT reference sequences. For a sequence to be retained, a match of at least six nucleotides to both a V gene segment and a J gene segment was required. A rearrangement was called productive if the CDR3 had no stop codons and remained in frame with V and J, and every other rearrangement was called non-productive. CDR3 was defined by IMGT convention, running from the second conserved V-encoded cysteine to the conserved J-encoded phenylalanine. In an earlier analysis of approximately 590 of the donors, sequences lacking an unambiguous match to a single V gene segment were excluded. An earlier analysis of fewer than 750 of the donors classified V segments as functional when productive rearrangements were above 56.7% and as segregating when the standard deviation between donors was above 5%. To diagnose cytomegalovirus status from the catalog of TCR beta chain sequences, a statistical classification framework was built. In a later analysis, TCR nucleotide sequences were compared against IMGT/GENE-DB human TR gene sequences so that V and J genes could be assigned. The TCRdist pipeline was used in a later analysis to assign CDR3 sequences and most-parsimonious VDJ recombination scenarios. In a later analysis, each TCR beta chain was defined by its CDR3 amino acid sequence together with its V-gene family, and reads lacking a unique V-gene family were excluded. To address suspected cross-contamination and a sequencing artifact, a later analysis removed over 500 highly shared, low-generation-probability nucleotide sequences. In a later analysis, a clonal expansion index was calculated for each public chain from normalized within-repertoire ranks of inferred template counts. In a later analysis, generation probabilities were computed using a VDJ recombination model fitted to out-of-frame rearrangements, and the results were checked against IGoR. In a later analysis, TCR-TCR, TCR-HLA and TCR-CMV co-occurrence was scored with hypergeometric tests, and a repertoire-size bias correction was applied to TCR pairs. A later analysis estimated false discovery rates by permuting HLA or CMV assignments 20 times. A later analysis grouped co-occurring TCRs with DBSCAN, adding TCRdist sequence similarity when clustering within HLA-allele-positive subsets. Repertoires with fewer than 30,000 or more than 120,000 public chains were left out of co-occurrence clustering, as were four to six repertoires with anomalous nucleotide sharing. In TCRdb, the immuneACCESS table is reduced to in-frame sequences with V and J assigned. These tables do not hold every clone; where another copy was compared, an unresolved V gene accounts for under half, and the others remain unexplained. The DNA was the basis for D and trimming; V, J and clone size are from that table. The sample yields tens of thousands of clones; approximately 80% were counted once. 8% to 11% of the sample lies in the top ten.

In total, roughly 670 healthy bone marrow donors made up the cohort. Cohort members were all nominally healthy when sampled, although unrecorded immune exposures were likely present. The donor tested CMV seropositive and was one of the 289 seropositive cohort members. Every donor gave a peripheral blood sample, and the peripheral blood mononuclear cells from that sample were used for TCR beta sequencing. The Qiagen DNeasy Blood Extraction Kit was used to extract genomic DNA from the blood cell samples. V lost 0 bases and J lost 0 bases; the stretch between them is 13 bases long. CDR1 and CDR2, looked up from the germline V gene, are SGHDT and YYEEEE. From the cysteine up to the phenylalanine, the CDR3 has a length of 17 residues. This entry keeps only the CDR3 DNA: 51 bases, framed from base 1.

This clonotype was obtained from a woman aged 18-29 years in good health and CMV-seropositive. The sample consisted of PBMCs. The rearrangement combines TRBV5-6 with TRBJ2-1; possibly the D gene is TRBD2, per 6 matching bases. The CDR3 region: CASSLVTSLLSYNEQFF. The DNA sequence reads TGTGCCAGCAGCTTGGTTACTAGCTTACTCTCCTACAATGAGCAGTTCTTC.